This T cell receptor (beta chain) derives from a study of cytomegalovirus exposure and HLA in healthy donors. Study-level background: Unique TCRs numbering roughly 85 million, obtained from HLA-typed donors, made up an early data release. Study results and caveats: A classifier reportedly called cytomegalovirus status with high sensitivity and specificity. The later analysis indicated that the majority of CMV-associated TCR beta chains appeared HLA-restricted.

With regard to this clone: As yet, its antigen is unknown.

CDR1 SGHAT and CDR2 FQNNGV come from the germline V gene. CDR3 size: 11 residues. V lost 2 bases, J lost 9 bases, and 5 bases lay in between. PCR used 60 Vbeta primers and 13 Jbeta primers. Only in-frame clones appear in the TCRdb table, and some are missing; sequencing was by immunoSEQ multiplex PCR. The data contain 100,000 or so clones, 60% to 85% of them singletons. This receptor was taken from a female donor in good health and CMV-seronegative. Sequenced material: PBMCs. The J gene is TRBJ1-3, the V gene TRBV11-2; no firm D call. The CDR3 spells CASSLWPTIYF. In DNA form, the CDR3 reads TGTGCCAGCAGCTTATGGCCCACCATATATTTT.